The clone carrying this T cell receptor (beta chain) was counted at least ten times. Trimming took 4 bases from V and 1 from J; bases not matched to a gene: 6. CDR1 and CDR2 (germline): MNHNS, SASEGT. The CDR3 is 16 residues long. The entry originates in a study of blood T cells in healthy people across ages. Primed by a sample-barcoded 5' primer and a J-beta primer mix, a second PCR proceeded for about 6 to 12 cycles. MiXCR, run by TCRdb on the 5' RACE reads, gives a single entry per CDR3 protein. This table holds around 870,000 distinct CDR3 sequences, 29% found once. The chain joins TRBV6-1 to TRBJ2-3; 9 bases fit TRBD1. The sample was blood. The sequence came from a woman of 80 years or more in good health. This chain's CDR3 is CASSGYRGRGTDTQYF. CDR3 coding DNA: TGTGCCAGCAGTGGCTACAGGGGGCGCGGCACAGATACGCAGTATTTT.